Shown below are 12 T cell receptor beta chains from a single sample sequenced in a study of blood T cell repertoires in COVID-19. The table came from immunoSEQ multiplex PCR; TCRdb's copy has only in-frame clones and leaves some out. The data contain about 120,000 clones, roughly nine tenths of them singletons. Sequencing was performed on peripheral blood. These receptors originate from a woman between 65 and 79 years old with COVID-19, enrolled during active disease.

V is TRBV4-2 and J is TRBJ2-7; 7 nucleotides agree with TRBD1. J was trimmed by 4 bases and V by 0 bases; bases with no gene match: 12. Germline V gives CDR1 LGHNA, CDR2 YNFKEQ. The length of the CDR3 is 17 residues. As DNA, the CDR3 is TGTGCCAGCAGCCAAGAACGAGGGGGCCTTGCTTTGTACGAGCAGTACTTC. It codes for CASSQERGGLALYEQYF.

The chain has TRBV28 and TRBJ1-5; D may be TRBD1 (5 bases). The germline V and J ends were trimmed by 5 bases and 3 bases, with 11 bases remaining between them. CDR1 and CDR2 (germline): MDHEN, SYDVKM. CDR3 length: 14 amino acids. The CDR3 is CASSEWGINQPQHF. DNA for the CDR3: TGTGCCAGCAGTGAATGGGGCATCAATCAGCCCCAGCATTTT.

The V and J genes are TRBV9 and TRBJ1-3; D is unresolved. The length of the CDR3 is 15 residues. Per the germline V gene, CDR1 is SGDLS and CDR2 is YYNGEE. V lost 0 bases and J 2 bases, leaving 9 bases between the germline ends. The DNA for the CDR3 is TGTGCCAGCAGCGTAGGAGCTCTCGCTGGAAACACCATATATTTT. As protein: CASSVGALAGNTIYF. Together with reference TRBV9 and TRBJ1-3, the CDR3 gives the full variable domain: DSGVTQTPKHLITATGQRVTLRCSPRSGDLSVYWYQQSLDQGLQFLIQYYNGEERAKGNILERFSAQQFPDLHSELNLSSLELGDSALYFCASSVGALAGNTIYFGEGSWLTVV.

The rearrangement joins TRBV14 to TRBJ1-2; 7 bases agree with TRBD1. The CDR3 consists of 14 residues. The germline CDR1 and CDR2 sequences are SGHDN and FVKESK. V lost 0 bases to trimming and J lost 8 bases; unmatched junction nucleotides: 6. CDR3 sequence: CASSQDYRGSGYTF. The CDR3 nucleotides are TGTGCCAGCAGCCAAGACTACAGGGGATCCGGCTACACCTTC.

V is TRBV7-8 and J is TRBJ2-1; 7 bases are shared with TRBD2. The ends lost 2 bases at V and 0 bases at J; junction bases unmatched: 7. Per the germline V gene, CDR1 is SGHVS and CDR2 is FQNEAQ. The CDR3 length is 17 residues. CDR3 protein: CASSLRRGSYSYNEQFF. The DNA of the CDR3 is TGTGCCAGCAGCTTACGGCGGGGGTCATACTCCTACAATGAGCAGTTCTTC.

The chain joins TRBV5-1 to TRBJ2-7, with D perhaps TRBD1 (6 bases). Germline V CDR1 and CDR2: SGHRS, YFSETQ. The CDR3 runs to 11 residues. Between the trimmed V and J ends, which lost 5 bases and 3 bases, there was a span of 6 bases. DNA for the CDR3: TGCGCCAGCAGACAGGGCTACGAGCAGTACTTC. Its protein is CASRQGYEQYF.

The chain combines TRBV2 with TRBJ2-4; 8 bases map to TRBD2. Germline V gives CDR1 SNHLY, CDR2 FYNNEI. CDR3 length equals 16 residues. Trimming removed 0 bases from V and 3 bases from J; junction bases left unmatched: 4. The CDR3 protein is CASSEASGGGKNIQYF. The DNA for the CDR3 is TGTGCCAGCAGTGAAGCCAGCGGGGGTGGCAAAAACATTCAGTACTTC.

V gene TRBV9 combines with J gene TRBJ2-5; TRBD1 matches 12 bases. V shed 3 bases, J shed 5 bases, and the junction held 8 bases outside the gene matches. The CDR3 covers 16 residues. Germline V gene data show CDR1 as SGDLS and CDR2 as YYNGEE. The CDR3 DNA is TGTGCCAGCAGCGCCCTACCGGGACAGGGGGCGGAGACCCAGTACTTC. This codes for CASSALPGQGAETQYF.

V is TRBV18 and J is TRBJ1-5; D gene uncertain. Germline V gives CDR1 KGHSH, CDR2 LQKENI. CDR3 length: 14 amino acids. Trimming cost V 5 bases and J 2 bases, with 10 bases left between them. CDR3 sequence: CASSDSWGNQPQHF. As DNA, the CDR3 is TGTGCCAGCTCAGACTCATGGGGCAATCAGCCCCAGCATTTT.

This chain uses TRBV2 with TRBJ1-4; 9 bases align to TRBD1. The ends lost 6 bases at V and 8 bases at J; junction bases unmatched: 7. The CDR3 contains 14 residues. Germline CDR1 is SNHLY and CDR2 is FYNNEI. The CDR3 loop reads CASSPGTGREKLFF. CDR3 bases: TGTGCCAGCAGCCCCGGGACAGGGCGCGAAAAACTGTTTTTT.

The CDR3 here is CASSYGQGDHTEAFF. CDR3 in DNA: TGTGCCAGCAGTTACGGACAGGGGGATCACACTGAAGCTTTCTTT. The chain combines TRBV6-5 with TRBJ1-1; 10 nucleotides agree with TRBD1. V dropped 2 bases and J dropped 3; count of bases not matched to a gene: 3. The CDR3 consists of 15 residues. CDR1 is MNHEY, CDR2 SVGAGI, per germline.

This chain uses TRBV5-1 with TRBJ1-2; 12 positions match TRBD1. CDR1 SGHRS and CDR2 YFSETQ come from the germline V gene. There are 15 residues in the CDR3. V was clipped by 3 bases and J by 3 bases; unmatched bases: 3. CDR3 amino acids: CASSSGTGGYYGYTF. The CDR3 nucleotides read TGCGCCAGCAGCTCCGGGACAGGGGGCTACTATGGCTACACCTTC.